This entry lists 21 T cell receptor beta chains sequenced from one sample in a study of blood T cell repertoires in COVID-19. The method was immunoSEQ multiplex PCR; TCRdb's version includes in-frame clones alone and lacks a portion of them. The sample yields fewer than 300,000 clones, almost 85% seen once. The specimen sequenced was peripheral blood. Receptors were obtained from a man aged 50 to 60 with active or convalescent COVID-19.

This clone was counted only a few times. This sequence joins TRBV9 and TRBJ1-1; TRBD1 matches at 10 bases. Germline values: CDR1 SGDLS, CDR2 YYNGEE. V shed 3 bases, J shed 5 bases, and the junction held 7 bases outside the gene matches. The CDR3 is made up of 15 amino acids. This chain's CDR3 is CASSARDRGGTEAFF. In DNA form, the CDR3 reads TGTGCCAGCAGCGCTCGGGACAGGGGAGGAACTGAAGCTTTCTTT. The variable domain in full, with the rest retrieved from reference TRBV9 and TRBJ1-1, is DSGVTQTPKHLITATGQRVTLRCSPRSGDLSVYWYQQSLDQGLQFLIQYYNGEERAKGNILERFSAQQFPDLHSELNLSSLELGDSALYFCASSARDRGGTEAFFGQGTRLTVV.

In its sample, this clone was seen once. The chain is built from TRBV5-8 and TRBJ2-2; perhaps TRBD2 as D (5 bases). The CDR3 runs 15 residues. Germline loops: CDR1 SGHTS, CDR2 YDEGEE. Trimming shortened V by 3 bases and J by 7 bases, and 16 bases separated the two germline ends. The CDR3 sequence is CASSWTPGPGGELFF. The DNA for the CDR3 is TGTGCCAGCAGCTGGACTCCGGGCCCGGGCGGGGAGCTGTTTTTT.

V gene TRBV5-1 combines with J gene TRBJ2-3; 7 bases are a match to TRBD1. The CDR3 contains 15 residues. Trimming at V came to 7 bases and at J to 4 bases, leaving 12 bases not matched to a gene. Germline CDR1 and CDR2: SGHRS and YFSETQ. CDR3 sequence (DNA): TGCGCCAGCGGTCGACAGGGAATGCTCGCAGATACGCAGTATTTT. The encoded protein is CASGRQGMLADTQYF.

V usage is TRBV30 and J usage is TRBJ2-6, with TRBD1 matching over 9 bases. The V segment lost 2 bases and the J segment 4 bases; nucleotides outside the gene matches: 9. CDR3 length equals 17 residues. Germline assignment: CDR1 GTSNPN and CDR2 SVGIG (reference sequence). Here the CDR3 DNA reads TGTGCCTGGAGTCGGGACAGGGCTTCGAGGGGGGCCAACGTCCTGACTTTC. Amino acids: CAWSRDRASRGANVLTF.

In this sample, this clone turned up once. The rearrangement links TRBV18 to TRBJ2-1, with TRBD2 as a possible D gene (7 bases). This CDR3 comprises 16 residues. Germline V gives CDR1 KGHSH, CDR2 LQKENI. V was cut by 3 bases and J by 0 bases, with 12 bases left in between. CDR3: CASSPLGGGSYNEQFF. CDR3 sequence (DNA): TGTGCCAGCTCACCCTTAGGGGGGGGCTCCTACAATGAGCAGTTCTTC.

V gene TRBV2 combines with J gene TRBJ2-5, with 8 bases matching TRBD2. Germline V gene data show CDR1 as SNHLY and CDR2 as FYNNEI. The CDR3 has 13 amino acids. The V and J ends lost 5 bases and 7 bases, in that order; junction bases with no gene match: 6. The CDR3 is CASSPAGVGTQYF. The DNA of the CDR3 is TGTGCCAGCAGTCCAGCGGGAGTAGGGACCCAGTACTTC.

This chain connects TRBV29-1 to TRBJ1-3; D remains unclear. Trimming removed 7 bases from V and 1 base from J, with 17 bases in between. Germline V gene sequence: CDR1 SQVTM, CDR2 ANQGSEA. The CDR3 has 15 residues. The CDR3 spells CSALSPIKSGNTIYF. The CDR3 nucleotides are TGCAGCGCGCTAAGCCCGATTAAATCTGGAAACACCATATATTTT.

This rearrangement joins TRBV27 to TRBJ1-2; D is possibly TRBD1 (5 bases). The CDR3 has 13 amino acids. CDR1 is MNHEY, CDR2 SMNVEV, per germline (reference sequence). The V end lost 4 bases, the J end lost 7 bases, and 13 bases lay between the germline ends. CDR3 protein: CASSSVGGSGYTF. The CDR3 DNA is TGTGCCAGCAGTTCCGTGGGGGGATCTGGCTACACCTTC.

This sequence joins TRBV24-1 and TRBJ2-1; D is undetermined. Germline V gene sequence: CDR1 KGHDR, CDR2 SFDVKD. Trimming cost V 3 bases and J 10 bases, with 12 bases left between them. The length of the CDR3 is 13 residues. CDR3 loop: CATSDPNLEEQFF. DNA of the CDR3: TGTGCCACCAGTGATCCCAATTTGGAGGAGCAGTTCTTC.

This chain joins TRBV7-2 and TRBJ1-2; D call uncertain. The V gene lost 5 bases and the J gene lost 4 bases, with 17 bases spanning the gap. The CDR3 extends over 15 amino acids. Germline V lookup: CDR1 SGHTA, CDR2 FQGNSA. CDR3 protein: CASSPGGNRPYGYTF. CDR3 in DNA: TGTGCCAGCAGCCCGGGCGGGAACAGACCCTATGGCTACACCTTC.

This sequence joins TRBV25-1 and TRBJ2-7, with 8 positions matching TRBD1. Per germline, CDR1 MGHDK and CDR2 SYGVNS. This CDR3 has 13 residues. V trimming: 4 bases; J trimming: 4 bases; junction bases outside the gene matches: 3. The CDR3 sequence is CASSAGGRYEQYF. In DNA, the CDR3 is TGTGCCAGCAGTGCAGGGGGCAGGTACGAGCAGTACTTC.

The chain links TRBV18 to TRBJ2-7; 8 bases map to TRBD2. J lost 0 bases, V lost 2 bases, and 9 bases had no gene match. The CDR3 length is 17 residues. Germline V lookup: CDR1 KGHSH, CDR2 LQKENI. The CDR3 loop is CASSPTSGGATSYEQYF. Here the CDR3 DNA reads TGTGCCAGCTCACCAACCTCGGGGGGGGCCACCTCCTACGAGCAGTACTTC.

A note on this clone: Mismatch with germline at one junction end may stem from a read error. J is TRBJ2-1 and V is TRBV7-7; maybe TRBD2 (6 bases). The germline CDR1 and CDR2 sequences are SSHAT and FNYEAQ (reference sequence). This CDR3 is 13 amino acids long. This CDR3 is CASSLEGGNEQFF. The CDR3 DNA is TGTGCTAGCAGCTTAGAAGGAGGGAATGAGCAGTTCTTC.

The chain has TRBV19 and TRBJ2-3; D may be TRBD1 (6 bases). Germline CDR1 and CDR2: LNHDA and SQIVND (reference sequence). This CDR3 contains 14 residues. V was trimmed by 4 bases and J by 2 bases, leaving 10 bases between them. CDR3 amino acids: CASSNRAITDTQYF. CDR3 DNA: TGTGCCAGTAGTAACAGGGCTATCACAGATACGCAGTATTTT.

The chain combines TRBV18 with TRBJ1-4; the D is unclear. Per the germline V gene, CDR1 is KGHSH and CDR2 is LQKENI. Trimming stripped 3 bases from V and 3 bases from J, with 11 bases between. This CDR3 region has 15 residues. This CDR3 reads CASSPPNRANEKLFF. The CDR3 DNA follows: TGTGCCAGCTCACCTCCTAACAGAGCTAATGAAAAACTGTTTTTT.

The chain carries TRBV9 and TRBJ2-3; 10 bases are shared with TRBD1. The germline gives CDR1 SGDLS, CDR2 YYNGEE. The J segment lost 6 bases and the V segment lost 4 bases, leaving 11 bases of the junction unmatched. The CDR3 contains 16 residues. The CDR3 sequence is CASSQRDRGLTDTQYF. CDR3 nucleotides: TGTGCCAGCAGCCAACGGGACAGGGGTCTAACTGATACGCAGTATTTT.

This clone was observed a single time. The J gene is TRBJ2-7, the V gene TRBV4-3, with 16 nucleotides matching TRBD2. In germline, CDR1 is LGHNA, CDR2 YSLEER. This CDR3 is built from 16 residues. V shed 3 bases and J 5 bases; nucleotides not matched to a gene: 4. As DNA, the CDR3 is TGCGCCAGCAGCCAGGGACTAGCGGGAGGGATCAACGAGCAGTACTTC. Translated, it gives CASSQGLAGGINEQYF.

The chain is built from TRBV6-5 and TRBJ1-2, with D possibly matching TRBD1 (5 bases). The germline gives CDR1 MNHEY, CDR2 SVGAGI. Trimming shortened V by 8 bases and J by 6 bases, and 22 bases separated the two germline ends. The length of the CDR3 is 15 residues. The DNA for the CDR3 is TGTGCCAGCGCGGGACTACTGACGACAGCTGATGGCTACACCTTC. Its protein product is CASAGLLTTADGYTF.

V usage is TRBV28 and J usage is TRBJ1-3; 7 bases agree with TRBD1. J was trimmed by 2 bases and V by 8 bases; bases with no gene match: 0. Germline V gene sequence: CDR1 MDHEN, CDR2 SYDVKM. The CDR3 is 12 residues long. The CDR3 spells CASGTAGNTIYF. CDR3 DNA sequence: TGTGCCAGCGGGACAGCTGGAAACACCATATATTTT. The variable domain in full, completed from reference TRBV28 and TRBJ1-3, reads DVKVTQSSRYLVKRTGEKVFLECVQDMDHENMFWYRQDPGLGLRLIYFSYDVKMKEKGDIPEGYSVSREKKERFSLILESASTNQTSMYLCASGTAGNTIYFGEGSWLTVV.

A single count supports this clone. V usage is TRBV24-1 and J usage is TRBJ1-2; no reliable D call. The germline gives CDR1 KGHDR, CDR2 SFDVKD. Deletions cut 10 bases from V and 0 bases from J, with 14 bases between. This CDR3 region has 14 residues. Here the CDR3 reads CATLLAPANYGYTF. CDR3 sequence (DNA): TGTGCCACTCTTCTGGCCCCAGCTAACTATGGCTACACCTTC.

V gene TRBV10-3 combines with J gene TRBJ1-6; perhaps TRBD1 as D (5 bases). The germline V gene encodes CDR1 ENHRY and CDR2 SYGVKD. The CDR3 covers 16 residues. The V end lost 1 base, the J end lost 6 bases, and 13 bases lay between the germline ends. Here the CDR3 DNA reads TGTGCCATCAGTGAGTTGGAGGCCGGGGGTAATTCACCCCTCCACTTT. This sequence encodes CAISELEAGGNSPLHF.